The 16 T cell receptor beta chains below were found in one sample sequenced in a study of shared clonotypes between healthy human individuals. The data were produced by immunoSEQ multiplex PCR, yet TCRdb's version contains in-frame clones alone and is incomplete. The sample has some 550,000 clones, less than 98% seen once. The material sequenced was naive CD4+ T cells sorted from blood. Subset described: CD45RA+ positively selected. The source is a woman aged 30 to 39 in good health.

This clone is a singleton in its sample. This rearrangement joins TRBV28 to TRBJ1-1; weak D call: TRBD1 (6 bases). The CDR3 is made up of 14 amino acids. Trimming removed 6 bases at V and 0 bases at J, with 11 bases between. In germline, CDR1 is MDHEN, CDR2 SYDVKM. CDR3 protein: CASRRDNLNTEAFF. The CDR3 nucleotides read TGTGCCAGCAGACGGGACAACCTGAACACTGAAGCTTTCTTT.

The rearrangement uses TRBV6-1 and TRBJ2-7; D gene ambiguous. From germline, CDR1 is MNHNS and CDR2 SASEGT. The CDR3 extends over 15 amino acids. V was clipped by 2 bases and J by 5 bases, with 16 bases between them. CDR3 sequence (DNA): TGTGCCAGCAGTGAATCCCTCTGGGATCGCGACGAGCAGTACTTC. It is translated as CASSESLWDRDEQYF.

This sequence joins TRBV9 and TRBJ2-3; TRBD2 agrees at 8 bases. V gave up 0 bases and J gave up 3 bases; unmatched junction bases: 6. Germline lookup yields CDR1 SGDLS and CDR2 YYNGEE. This CDR3 comprises 16 residues. The CDR3 DNA reads as TGTGCCAGCAGCGTAGGAGCGGGAGTATGGACAGATACGCAGTATTTT. Amino acid sequence: CASSVGAGVWTDTQYF. Using reference TRBV9 and TRBJ2-3 for the parts outside the CDR3, the full variable domain is DSGVTQTPKHLITATGQRVTLRCSPRSGDLSVYWYQQSLDQGLQFLIQYYNGEERAKGNILERFSAQQFPDLHSELNLSSLELGDSALYFCASSVGAGVWTDTQYFGPGTRLTVL.

The genes are TRBV4-1 and TRBJ1-2; D may be TRBD1 (5 bases). CDR3 size: 15 residues. Germline-derived CDR1 and CDR2 are MGHRA and YSYEKL. V lost 0 bases, J lost 5 bases, and 13 bases lay in between. CDR3 residues: CASSQDPQGWYGYTF. As DNA, the CDR3 is TGCGCCAGCAGCCAAGATCCGCAGGGCTGGTATGGCTACACCTTC.

In nucleotides, the CDR3 is TGTGCCAGCGTGACTAGCGGGAGGGCCCGCGAGCAGTACTTC. Translating it yields CASVTSGRAREQYF. This chain connects TRBV28 to TRBJ2-7; TRBD2 aligns across 14 bases. J gave up 6 bases and V 8 bases, and 6 bases lay outside the gene matches. The CDR3 runs 14 residues. Per germline, CDR1 MDHEN and CDR2 SYDVKM.

The gene calls are TRBV6-1 and TRBJ2-2, with a tentative D call TRBD2 (5 bases). This CDR3 region has 14 residues. Germline values: CDR1 MNHNS, CDR2 SASEGT. The ends were cut back, 7 bases at V and 1 base at J, with 10 bases in the middle. The CDR3 sequence is CASKVRVNTGELFF. The DNA of the CDR3 is TGTGCCAGCAAGGTGCGGGTGAACACCGGGGAGCTGTTTTTT.

The chain carries TRBV18 and TRBJ2-7; TRBD1 matches at 10 bases. TRBJ2-1 matches the DNA end more closely, so the J call is doubtful. Germline V lookup: CDR1 KGHSH, CDR2 LQKENI. The CDR3 consists of 15 residues. The CDR3 protein is CASSPLGQGVNEQFF. CDR3 DNA: TGTGCCAGCTCACCATTAGGACAGGGGGTGAATGAGCAGTTCTTC.

The chain couples TRBV10-3 to TRBJ2-7; D could derive from TRBD1 or TRBD2 (5 bases each). Germline V gene lookup returns CDR1 ENHRY and CDR2 SYGVKD. The CDR3 extends over 15 amino acids. V was pared by 4 bases and J by 4 bases, with 17 bases between. The CDR3 here is CAISAAGTEYYEQYF. For the CDR3, the DNA is TGTGCCATCAGTGCGGCCGGGACGGAGTATTACGAGCAGTACTTC.

J is TRBJ2-7 and V is TRBV6-5, with D unclear. Germline V lookup: CDR1 MNHEY, CDR2 SVGAGI. The CDR3 runs 11 residues. The V end was cut by 2 bases, the J end by 10 bases, with 9 bases between. The CDR3 sequence is CASSYHDVQYF. In DNA, the CDR3 is TGTGCCAGCAGTTACCACGATGTTCAGTACTTC.

Concerning this clone itself: The junction and the germline gene differ at one end; a read error may be behind it. V usage is TRBV5-6 and J usage is TRBJ1-1; the match to TRBD1 covers 7 bases. Germline V CDR1 and CDR2: SGHDT, YYEEEE. The CDR3 has 14 amino acids. The CDR3 DNA sequence: TGTGCCAGCAGCTCAAGGGTATACGCGGGGACAGCTTTTTTT. As protein: CASSSRVYAGTAFF.

The rearrangement joins TRBV6-5 to TRBJ2-2, with 10 bases matching TRBD1. The CDR3 runs 15 residues. V was clipped by 6 bases and J by 5 bases; unmatched bases: 6. Germline loops: CDR1 MNHEY, CDR2 SVGAGI. CDR3: CASSRDRGRTGELFF. For the CDR3, the DNA is TGTGCCAGCAGCAGGGACAGGGGTCGTACCGGGGAGCTGTTTTTT.

V gene TRBV14 combines with J gene TRBJ2-5, with a weak D call TRBD2 (6 bases). CDR1 and CDR2 (germline): SGHDN, FVKESK. This CDR3 comprises 16 residues. V was clipped by 0 bases and J by 5 bases, with 16 bases between them. CDR3 coding DNA: TGTGCCAGCAGCCAAGATGTAGCGGATTGGGGGGAGACCCAGTACTTC. Encoded protein: CASSQDVADWGETQYF.

In this sample, this clone turned up once. The chain has TRBV27 and TRBJ1-5; 9 nucleotides line up with TRBD1. In germline, CDR1 is MNHEY, CDR2 SMNVEV (reference sequence). The ends lost 0 bases at V and 4 bases at J; junction bases unmatched: 1. The CDR3 covers 15 residues. The CDR3 loop is CASSLSGQGNQPQHF. The CDR3 coding sequence is TGTGCCAGCAGTTTATCCGGACAGGGGAATCAGCCCCAGCATTTT.

The genes are TRBV12-5 and TRBJ1-1; no firm D call. This CDR3 spans 13 amino acids. V lost 6 bases and J 1 base, leaving 9 bases between the germline ends. Germline loops: CDR1 LGHNT, CDR2 FRNRAP. The CDR3 region has the DNA TGTGCTAGTGGACTATCGGCGAACACTGAAGCTTTCTTT. This gives the protein CASGLSANTEAFF.

The chain links TRBV19 to TRBJ1-1; 7 bases are shared with TRBD1. The CDR3 has 14 amino acids. Trimming took 2 bases from V and 3 from J; bases not matched to a gene: 3. CDR1 is LNHDA and CDR2 is SQIVND in the germline V gene (reference sequence). Written as DNA, the CDR3 is TGTGCCAGTAGTATAAGGCAGGGGGACACTGAAGCTTTCTTT. It translates to CASSIRQGDTEAFF.

This clone occurred once. CDR3 in DNA: TGTGCCAGCAGCCAGGGGGGCCCCCATCAGCCCCAGCATTTT. Residues: CASSQGGPHQPQHF. This rearrangement joins TRBV7-2 to TRBJ1-5; 7 positions agree with TRBD1. V lost 5 bases, J lost 5 bases, and 6 bases stayed unmatched. The CDR3 extends over 14 amino acids. The germline V gene has CDR1 SGHTA and CDR2 FQGNSA.